This is a list of T cell receptor beta chains from one sample in a study of T cell responses to AZD1222 COVID-19 vaccine. TCRdb's table, derived via immunoSEQ multiplex PCR, lists solely in-frame clones and lacks some. The sample gives approximately 89,000 clones, 92% of which show up once; around 5.2% is in the top ten. Sequenced here: peripheral blood, sampled on day 0 of AZD1222 vaccination. The source of these receptors is an adult in good health. Both conserved end residues are part of each CDR3. Each record gives: D gene, J gene, clone size, V gene, CDR3 DNA, CDR3 protein. A D gene is named only where the DNA matches it firmly. Size tells how often a clone was seen (once, few, many) or the class of an expanded clone, and some rows leave it out.

>TRBD2|TRBJ2-5|NA|TRBV12-3/TRBV12-4
TGTGCCAGCAGTGGGGGGGGACAAGAGACCCAGTACTTC
CASSGGGQETQYF
>TRBD2|TRBJ2-2|NA|TRBV5-1
TGCGCCAGCAGCCTAAATAGCGGGGACACCGGGGAGCTGTTTTTT
CASSLNSGDTGELFF
>TRBD2|TRBJ2-3|NA|TRBV2
TGTGCCAGCAGTGGGGAGGGAGCGGACACAGATACGCAGTATTTT
CASSGEGADTDTQYF
>TRBD2|TRBJ2-3|NA|TRBV25-1
TGTGCCAGCAGTGTCGGTGGCCGCGGGGGGCAGTATTTT
CASSVGGRGGQYF
>NA|TRBJ2-3|NA|TRBV5-4
TGTGCCAGCAGCCCGACTGGCACAGATACGCAGTATTTT
CASSPTGTDTQYF
>NA|TRBJ2-7|NA|TRBV5-1
TGCGCCAGCAGCCCCCCCGAAAGGGCCCCATACGAGCAGTACTTC
CASSPPERAPYEQYF
>NA|TRBJ2-7|NA|TRBV4-2
TGTGCCAGCAGCCCCCAATTTGCCAGTGGGATCTACGAGCAGTACTTC
CASSPQFASGIYEQYF
>NA|TRBJ1-6|NA|TRBV19
TGTGCCAGTAGTATTGCGGGGGGCCTGGATTCACCCCTCCACTTT
CASSIAGGLDSPLHF
>NA|TRBJ1-6|medium-sized|TRBV2
TGTGCCAGCAGTGACAACCCAGGGTATGGTTCACCCCTCCACTTT
CASSDNPGYGSPLHF
>NA|TRBJ2-7|once|TRBV19
TGTGCCAGTAGTACCCGACAGGATTTCTCCTACGAGCAGTACTTC
CASSTRQDFSYEQYF
>TRBD1|TRBJ2-2|NA|TRBV7-9
TGTGCCAGCAGCTTAGGGCTGGACAGGGCAGGCACCGGGGAGCTGTTTTTT
CASSLGLDRAGTGELFF
>NA|TRBJ2-7|NA|TRBV15
TGTGCCACCAGCAGAGATCAACAGAGAGCCTACGAGCAGTACTTC
CATSRDQQRAYEQYF
>TRBD2|TRBJ2-1|NA|TRBV18
TGTGCCAGCTCACCGTCGGGACTAGCGGGAGGCTACAATGAGCAGTTCTTC
CASSPSGLAGGYNEQFF
>TRBD2|TRBJ2-5|NA|TRBV7-3
TGTGCCAGCAGCTTGCGGGAGGGAGAGACCCAGTACTTC
CASSLREGETQYF
>NA|TRBJ1-2|NA|TRBV21-1
TGTGCCAGCAGCAAAAAGGTCCCCGGACAGGGAGGTGACTATGGCTACACCTTC
CASSKKVPGQGGDYGYTF
>NA|TRBJ1-4|NA|TRBV11-2
TGTGCCAGCAGCGAATTGGCTGAAAAACTGTTTTTT
CASSELAEKLFF
>NA|TRBJ2-2|NA|TRBV29-1
TGCAGCGCCAAAACAGGCATCGGGGAGCTGTTTTTT
CSAKTGIGELFF
>TRBD2|TRBJ2-5|NA|TRBV20-1
TGCAGTGCTAGTCTTTGGCGGGAGGGCCGGATGGTGGGGGCCCAGTACTTC
CSASLWREGRMVGAQYF
>NA|TRBJ1-6|NA|TRBV7-9
TGTGCCAGCAGCTTACAGGGGAATAGTAATTCACCCCTCCACTTT
CASSLQGNSNSPLHF
>NA|TRBJ1-6|NA|TRBV3-1/TRBV3-2
TGTGCCAGCACGCAAAAGATGGGTTCACCCCTCCACTTT
CASTQKMGSPLHF
>TRBD2|TRBJ2-2|once|TRBV5-6
TGTGCCAGCAGCCCGCCGGTTAGCGGGGTCGGGGAGCTGTTTTTT
CASSPPVSGVGELFF
>NA|TRBJ1-6|NA|TRBV2
TGTGCCAGCAGTGAAGCTAAGGGAGGGCCCGGTCACTTT
CASSEAKGGPGHF
>NA|TRBJ1-2|NA|TRBV5-1
TGCGCCAGCAGCTTGGAGGCAGCCATTCCTAACTATGGCTACACCTTC
CASSLEAAIPNYGYTF
>NA|TRBJ2-3|NA|TRBV7-6
TGTGCCAGCAGCAATGGTGGGCCAGATACGCAGTATTTT
CASSNGGPDTQYF
>NA|TRBJ2-5|NA|TRBV7-9
TGTGCCAGCAGCTTACGGACAGAAGAGACCCAGTACTTC
CASSLRTEETQYF
>TRBD2|TRBJ2-1|NA|TRBV9
TGTGCCAGCAGCGTAGCTAGCGGGAGGGCCCCCGGGAATGAGCAGTTCTTC
CASSVASGRAPGNEQFF
>TRBD2|TRBJ2-1|NA|TRBV18
TGTGCCAGCTCACCACGACGGGGCACTAGCGGGAGGGCGGTCAATGAGCAGTTCTTC
CASSPRRGTSGRAVNEQFF
>TRBD1|TRBJ1-2|NA|TRBV12-3/TRBV12-4
TGTGCCAGCAGTTCAGGGGGTTATGGCTACACCTTC
CASSSGGYGYTF